Shown below are 32 T cell receptor beta chains from a single sample sequenced in a study of sequential checkpoint blockade in melanoma. Libraries were prepared by immunoSEQ multiplex PCR; TCRdb keeps only in-frame clonotypes and omits some of them. This table holds about 15,000 clones, over 75% found once. Described treatment: randomized to nivolumab then ipilimumab (arm A) or the reverse (arm B). The sample here was CD8+ T cells sorted from blood (inferred from file names), taken from a patient given nivolumab and ipilimumab in sequence. These receptors were taken from a human donor with melanoma.

Points on this clone: The same CDR3 arises from other DNA sequences in this sample as well. The genes are TRBV9 and TRBJ2-1; D call uncertain. The length of the CDR3 is 13 residues. The V end was cut by 3 bases, the J end by 10 bases, with 14 bases between. Germline CDR1 SGDLS, CDR2 YYNGEE. In DNA, the CDR3 is TGTGCCAGCAGCGCCCGACCCAACAGAGAGCAGTTCTTC. It specifies CASSARPNREQFF.

V is TRBV5-1 and J is TRBJ2-5; no clear D. Near its end, the DNA agrees better with TRBJ2-7, so the J call may be wrong. Per germline, CDR1 SGHRS and CDR2 YFSETQ. This CDR3 region has 12 residues. CDR3 region: CASSLVGYEQYF. Written as DNA, the CDR3 is TGCGCCAGCAGCTTGGTCGGGTACGAGCAGTACTTC.

J is TRBJ1-1 and V is TRBV6-1; D is possibly TRBD1 (6 bases). Germline CDR1 reads MNHNS; CDR2 reads SASEGT. The CDR3 runs to 14 residues. Between the trimmed V and J ends, which lost 3 bases and 5 bases, there was a span of 13 bases. The CDR3 bases are TGTGCCAGCAGTGATAAGGAAGGGGGTACTGAAGCTTTCTTT. Encoded protein: CASSDKEGGTEAFF.

For the CDR3, the DNA is TGTGCCAGCAGCTTAATTATAGCGGGAGAGCAGGACAATGAGCAGTTCTTC. Protein sequence: CASSLIIAGEQDNEQFF. The chain combines TRBV11-2 with TRBJ2-1; 9 positions match TRBD2. The ends lost 2 bases at V and 5 bases at J; junction bases unmatched: 10. Germline values: CDR1 SGHAT, CDR2 FQNNGV. The CDR3 loop spans 17 amino acids. The full variable domain, completed using reference TRBV11-2 and TRBJ2-1, is EAGVAQSPRYKIIEKRQSVAFWCNPISGHATLYWYQQILGQGPKLLIQFQNNGVVDDSQLPKDRFSAERLKGVDSTLKIQPAKLEDSAVYLCASSLIIAGEQDNEQFFGPGTRLTVL.

The chain links TRBV7-9 to TRBJ1-4, with 7 positions matching TRBD1. Unmatched junction bases numbered 11, after V lost 1 base and J lost 6 bases. The CDR3 totals 17 residues. The germline gives CDR1 SEHNR, CDR2 FQNEAQ (reference sequence). Here the CDR3 DNA reads TGTGCCAGCAGCTTAGTTCCGGGACAGACAGCCTATGAAAAACTGTTTTTT. Its protein is CASSLVPGQTAYEKLFF.

This clone has only a few counts. The chain recombines TRBV27 with TRBJ2-1; TRBD2 agrees at 13 bases. This CDR3 is built from 15 residues. Germline CDR1 reads MNHEY; CDR2 reads SMNVEV (reference sequence). V lost 6 bases, J lost 7 bases, and 6 bases stayed unmatched. CDR3 nucleotide sequence: TGTGCCAGCAGCGGACTAGCGGGGGAGAATAATGAGCAGTTCTTC. Translated: CASSGLAGENNEQFF.

The chain uses TRBV30 and TRBJ2-5; the match to TRBD2 covers 12 bases. The end of the DNA is better explained by TRBJ2-7, so the J call may be wrong. Germline V gene sequence: CDR1 GTSNPN, CDR2 SVGIG (reference sequence). The CDR3 runs 14 residues. As DNA, the CDR3 is TGTGCCTGGGTACTAGCGGGAGGAACCTACGAGCAGTACTTC. Residues: CAWVLAGGTYEQYF.

The chain carries TRBV27 and TRBJ2-1; 8 bases align to TRBD2. Germline V lookup: CDR1 MNHEY, CDR2 SMNVEV (reference sequence). The CDR3 length is 14 residues. The junction had 5 bases not matched to a gene; V was cut back by 3 bases and J by 7 bases. The CDR3 nucleotides read TGTGCCAGCAGTTTTGGCGGGGGGTGGAATGAGCAGTTCTTC. This codes for CASSFGGGWNEQFF.

The rearrangement links TRBV7-8 to TRBJ2-5, with 16 bases identical to TRBD2. Trimming cost V 4 bases and J 1 base; bases outside gene matches: 6. CDR1 is SGHVS and CDR2 is FQNEAQ in the germline V gene. This CDR3 region has 18 residues. CDR3 nucleotide sequence: TGTGCCAGCAGCTCGGGGACTAGCGGGAGGGCATCCCAAGAGACCCAGTACTTC. Protein product: CASSSGTSGRASQETQYF.

The chain links TRBV5-1 to TRBJ2-1, with 8 bases lining up with TRBD2. This CDR3 spans 15 amino acids. Germline V gene lookup returns CDR1 SGHRS and CDR2 YFSETQ. The V and J ends lost 5 bases and 8 bases, in that order; junction bases with no gene match: 12. The CDR3 reads CASSYSGAPLDEQFF. The CDR3 nucleotides are TGCGCCAGCAGTTATAGCGGGGCGCCCCTCGATGAGCAGTTCTTC.

As concerns this clone: This likely came from a read error, as a far larger clone is one base away. The chain joins TRBV7-9 to TRBJ2-5; D unresolved. The CDR3 loop spans 15 amino acids. The V and J ends lost 5 bases and 6 bases respectively, with 19 bases between them. Looked up from germline, CDR1 is SEHNR and CDR2 is FQNEAQ (reference sequence). CDR3 region: CASSPLAVWRKTQYF. CDR3 DNA: TGTGCCAGCAGCCCCCTTGCGGTATGGCGAAAGACCCAGTACTTC.

The chain uses TRBV7-9 and TRBJ1-2, with 8 bases identical to TRBD1. The ends lost 5 bases at V and 2 bases at J; junction bases unmatched: 7. The CDR3 extends over 15 amino acids. Germline CDR1 reads SEHNR; CDR2 reads FQNEAQ (reference sequence). CDR3 coding DNA: TGTGCCAGCAGCGTCCCGGGACAGGAAAACTATGGCTACACCTTC. Residues: CASSVPGQENYGYTF. The full variable domain, rest sourced from reference TRBV7-9 and TRBJ1-2, is DTGVSQNPRHKITKRGQNVTFRCDPISEHNRLYWYRQTLGQGPEFLTYFQNEAQLEKSRLLSDRFSAERPKGSFSTLEIQRTEQGDSAMYLCASSVPGQENYGYTFGSGTRLTVV.

The DNA of the CDR3 is TGTGCCAGCAGCCAAGAGGGAGGGTCGATGTTCACCGGGGAGCTGTTTTTT. Protein product: CASSQEGGSMFTGELFF. This chain connects TRBV14 to TRBJ2-2, with 7 bases aligning to TRBD2. J was trimmed by 4 bases and V by 0 bases; bases with no gene match: 8. This CDR3 contains 17 residues. The germline CDR1 and CDR2 sequences are SGHDN and FVKESK. The variable domain in full, completed from reference TRBV14 and TRBJ2-2, reads EAGVTQFPSHSVIEKGQTVTLRCDPISGHDNLYWYRRVMGKEIKFLLHFVKESKQDESGMPNNRFLAERTGGTYSTLKVQPAELEDSGVYFCASSQEGGSMFTGELFFGEGSRLTVL.

The CDR3 region is CASSPTSAGVYEQYF. In DNA, the CDR3 is TGTGCCAGCAGTCCAACTTCGGCAGGGGTCTACGAGCAGTACTTC. The chain carries TRBV27 and TRBJ2-7; D perhaps matches TRBD1 (6 bases). Trimming cost V 5 bases and J 3 bases, with 17 bases left between them. Germline-derived CDR1 and CDR2 are MNHEY and SMNVEV (reference sequence). The length of the CDR3 is 15 residues.

The V and J genes are TRBV5-6 and TRBJ2-2; D may be TRBD1 (6 bases). Between the trimmed V and J ends, which lost 0 bases and 7 bases, there was a span of 16 bases. The CDR3 is 16 amino acids. Looked up from germline, CDR1 is SGHDT and CDR2 is YYEEEE. Here the CDR3 DNA reads TGTGCCAGCAGCTTGGCCGTACAGGGTTTCGTCGGGGAGCTGTTTTTT. The encoded protein is CASSLAVQGFVGELFF.

The chain joins TRBV28 to TRBJ2-7; 11 nucleotides match TRBD1. The CDR3 runs to 15 residues. Germline V gene lookup returns CDR1 MDHEN and CDR2 SYDVKM. Trimming at V came to 3 bases and at J to 3 bases, leaving 4 bases not matched to a gene. This CDR3 reads CASSLGQGDSYEQYF. CDR3 nucleotides: TGTGCCAGCAGTTTGGGACAGGGGGATAGCTACGAGCAGTACTTC.

The chain links TRBV4-1 to TRBJ2-7, with 9 bases fitting TRBD2. The DNA end lines up better with TRBJ2-1; the J call may be wrong. The germline V gene has CDR1 MGHRA and CDR2 YSYEKL. This CDR3 spans 16 amino acids. The CDR3 DNA follows: TGCGCCAGCAGCCAATTAGCGGGGGAGTCCTACAATGAGCAGTTCTTC. Its protein is CASSQLAGESYNEQFF.

This clone appeared once. This CDR3 reads CASSPGQGIYEQFF. The CDR3 DNA sequence: TGCGCCAGCAGCCCGGGACAGGGGATATATGAGCAGTTCTTC. The genes are TRBV4-1 and TRBJ2-1, with 10 bases lining up with TRBD1. There are 14 residues in the CDR3. Germline V gene lookup returns CDR1 MGHRA and CDR2 YSYEKL. V lost 4 bases and J lost 8; bases outside the gene matches: 5.

The chain has TRBV5-1 and TRBJ2-7; D is perhaps TRBD2 (6 bases). Germline assignment: CDR1 SGHRS and CDR2 YFSETQ. The CDR3 runs 13 residues. V lost 4 bases to trimming and J lost 6 bases, with 14 bases between them. The CDR3 sequence is CASSGTFLSEQYF. CDR3 in DNA: TGCGCCAGCAGCGGGACTTTTCTATCCGAGCAGTACTTC.

This chain connects TRBV7-9 to TRBJ2-2; the D gene is possibly TRBD2 (5 bases). The V gene lost 5 bases and the J gene lost 1 base, with 8 bases spanning the gap. Looked up from germline, CDR1 is SEHNR and CDR2 is FQNEAQ (reference sequence). There are 14 residues in the CDR3. The CDR3 region has the DNA TGTGCCAGCAGCCCCCGGGGGAACACCGGGGAGCTGTTTTTT. This gives the protein CASSPRGNTGELFF.

In this sample, this clone turned up a few times. The chain has TRBV9 and TRBJ2-1; the match to TRBD1 covers 9 bases. V shed 3 bases and J 7 bases; nucleotides not matched to a gene: 11. Germline assignment: CDR1 SGDLS and CDR2 YYNGEE. CDR3 length equals 16 residues. CDR3 bases: TGTGCCAGCAGCGCGACCGAGGGGGACAGGGTAAATGAGCAGTTCTTC. Amino acid sequence: CASSATEGDRVNEQFF.

The rearrangement joins TRBV2 to TRBJ1-4; no definite D call. The CDR3 length is 15 residues. CDR1 and CDR2 (germline): SNHLY, FYNNEI. The V and J ends lost 2 bases and 0 bases respectively, with 7 bases between them. The CDR3 DNA sequence: TGTGCCAGCAGTGAATCCCCCGCAACTAATGAAAAACTGTTTTTT. Protein product: CASSESPATNEKLFF.

The gene calls are TRBV7-9 and TRBJ2-5, with 8 positions matching TRBD1. The DNA end is more similar to TRBJ2-7, so the J call may be wrong. Per germline, CDR1 SEHNR and CDR2 FQNEAQ (reference sequence). The CDR3 is made up of 13 amino acids. CDR3 protein: CASSFYRGYEQYF. Written as DNA, the CDR3 is TGTGCCAGCAGCTTCTACAGGGGGTACGAGCAGTACTTC.

V usage is TRBV28 and J usage is TRBJ2-7; 14 bases are shared with TRBD2. V lost 6 bases, J lost 4 bases, and 5 bases stayed unmatched. This CDR3 contains 15 residues. Germline-derived CDR1 and CDR2 are MDHEN and SYDVKM. The DNA of the CDR3 is TGTGCCAGCAGGAAGACTAGCGGGAGGGCATACGAGCAGTACTTC. This encodes CASRKTSGRAYEQYF.

The V call is TRBV30, the J call TRBJ1-5, with D perhaps TRBD1 (5 bases). From germline, CDR1 is GTSNPN and CDR2 SVGIG (reference sequence). With 0 bases removed from V and 0 bases from J, the gap between germline ends came to 9 bases. The CDR3 extends over 15 amino acids. For the CDR3, the DNA is TGTGCCTGGAGTGTTACCAGGGATAGCAATCAGCCCCAGCATTTT. This encodes CAWSVTRDSNQPQHF.

The J gene is TRBJ2-4, the V gene TRBV5-6; tentative D call: TRBD1 (5 bases). Looked up from germline, CDR1 is SGHDT and CDR2 is YYEEEE. Deletions cut 0 bases from V and 3 bases from J, with 7 bases between. This CDR3 spans 14 amino acids. CDR3 region: CASSLVRGKNIQYF. The CDR3 region has the DNA TGTGCCAGCAGCTTGGTAAGGGGCAAAAACATTCAGTACTTC. The full variable domain, completed using reference TRBV5-6 and TRBJ2-4, is DAGVTQSPTHLIKTRGQQVTLRCSPKSGHDTVSWYQQALGQGPQFIFQYYEEEERQRGNFPDRFSGHQFPNYSSELNVNALLLGDSALYLCASSLVRGKNIQYFGAGTRLSVL.

V is TRBV5-4 and J is TRBJ2-7; 11 positions agree with TRBD2. Unmatched junction bases numbered 5, after V lost 2 bases and J lost 4 bases. The CDR3 length is 15 residues. Germline CDR1 SGHNT, CDR2 YYREEE (reference sequence). DNA of the CDR3: TGTGCCAGCAGCTTAGCCGGGACTAGCGGATACGAGCAGTACTTC. It translates to CASSLAGTSGYEQYF.

J is TRBJ1-1 and V is TRBV19; D call uncertain. V was pared by 7 bases and J by 1 base, with 16 bases between. The CDR3 has 15 amino acids. CDR1 and CDR2 from the germline V gene are LNHDA and SQIVND (reference sequence). The CDR3 bases are TGTGCCAGTATACCAGGTGGCCAAGCGAACACTGAAGCTTTCTTT. Residues: CASIPGGQANTEAFF.

The rearrangement joins TRBV11-2 to TRBJ2-1, with D possibly matching TRBD2 (6 bases). V was clipped by 3 bases and J by 9 bases, with 9 bases between them. The CDR3 has 12 residues. Germline-derived CDR1 and CDR2 are SGHAT and FQNNGV. CDR3 sequence: CASSFGGPEQFF. The CDR3, as DNA: TGTGCCAGCAGCTTCGGGGGACCTGAGCAGTTCTTC.

This rearrangement joins TRBV27 to TRBJ2-7, with D tentatively TRBD2 (6 bases). CDR3 length: 14 amino acids. The germline V gene has CDR1 MNHEY and CDR2 SMNVEV (reference sequence). Trimming removed 3 bases at V and 0 bases at J, with 9 bases between. The CDR3 loop is CASSFAGFSYEQYF. The CDR3 region has the DNA TGTGCCAGCAGTTTTGCGGGATTCTCCTACGAGCAGTACTTC.

This chain uses TRBV2 with TRBJ2-3; the match to TRBD1 covers 10 bases. V lost 6 bases to trimming and J lost 3 bases; unmatched junction nucleotides: 3. CDR3 length: 14 amino acids. Germline assignment: CDR1 SNHLY and CDR2 FYNNEI. DNA of the CDR3: TGTGCCAGCAGAGACAGGGGGCCTACAGATACGCAGTATTTT. Translation gives CASRDRGPTDTQYF.

This clone was seen a handful of times. The chain combines TRBV6-5 with TRBJ2-1; 10 positions match TRBD2. Looked up from germline, CDR1 is MNHEY and CDR2 is SVGAGI. The CDR3 covers 15 residues. V lost 6 bases to trimming and J lost 9 bases; unmatched junction nucleotides: 11. CDR3 region: CASSPGTSEVFEQFF. CDR3 DNA: TGTGCCAGCAGCCCAGGGACTAGCGAGGTTTTTGAGCAGTTCTTC.